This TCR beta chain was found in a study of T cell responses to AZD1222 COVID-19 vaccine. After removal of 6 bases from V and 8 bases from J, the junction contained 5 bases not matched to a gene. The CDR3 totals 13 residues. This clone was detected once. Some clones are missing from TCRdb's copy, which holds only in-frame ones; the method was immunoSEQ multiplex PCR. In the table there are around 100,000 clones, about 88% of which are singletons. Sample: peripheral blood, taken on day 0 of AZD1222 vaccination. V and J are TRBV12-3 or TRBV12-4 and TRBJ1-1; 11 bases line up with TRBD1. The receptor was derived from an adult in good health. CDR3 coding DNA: TGTGCCAGCAGAGGGACAGGGGGAATAGAAGCTTTCTTT. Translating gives CASRGTGGIEAFF.